Here is one T cell receptor beta chain with its context. Its antigen remains unknown. Different DNA sequences within this sample yield the same CDR3. The sample is drawn from a study of cytomegalovirus exposure and HLA in healthy donors. For the study at large: Earlier sequencing of around 190 million T cells yielded about 120 million unique TCR beta sequences.

PCR involved 60 Vbeta and 13 Jbeta primers. Repertoires were generated with immunoSEQ multiplex PCR, while TCRdb's copy carries only in-frame clones and drops some. The repertoire holds some 180,000 clones, with about 90% as singletons. All the people who gave samples were healthy bone marrow donors. General study points: The authors later found most CMV-associated TCR beta chains appeared HLA-restricted. Published work reported that the classifier diagnosed cytomegalovirus status with high specificity and sensitivity.

The TCR comes from a girl in the first two years of life in good health and CMV-seronegative. Sequenced sample: PBMCs.

As DNA, the CDR3 is TGCGCCAGCAGCCCACAGGGCTACGAGCAGTACTTC. It codes for CASSPQGYEQYF. The chain couples TRBV5-1 to TRBJ2-7; D possibly corresponds to TRBD1 (6 bases). This CDR3 comprises 12 residues. With 4 bases removed from V and 3 bases from J, the gap between germline ends came to 8 bases. CDR1 and CDR2 (germline): SGHRS, YFSETQ.